These 15 T cell receptor beta chains originate from one sample sequenced in a study of blood T cell repertoires in COVID-19. Some clones are missing from TCRdb's copy, which holds only in-frame ones; the method was immunoSEQ multiplex PCR. There are approximately 210,000 clones in the sample; approximately 84% occur only once, and approximately 16% lies in the top ten. The sequenced material came from PBMCs or T cells enriched from blood (not recorded which). These receptors originate from a man aged 40-49 years who had recovered from COVID-19.

CDR3 DNA sequence: TGTGCCAGCAGTTTATCGTACAGGGCGGAGGGCTACACCTTC. Its protein product is CASSLSYRAEGYTF. The chain is built from TRBV27 and TRBJ1-2, with D possibly being TRBD1 (6 bases). Per the germline V gene, CDR1 is MNHEY and CDR2 is SMNVEV (reference sequence). The CDR3 sequence is 14 residues long. V lost 0 bases to trimming and J lost 8 bases, with 13 bases between them.

The rearrangement joins TRBV7-2 to TRBJ1-6; 8 bases fit TRBD1. V gave up 1 base and J gave up 8 bases; unmatched junction bases: 1. The CDR3 covers 14 residues. Germline CDR1 SGHTA, CDR2 FQGNSA. The CDR3 loop reads CASSLGQGYSPLHF. The CDR3 DNA reads TGTGCCAGCAGCTTAGGACAGGGGTATTCACCCCTCCACTTT.

V is TRBV5-1 and J is TRBJ2-5; a weak D match, TRBD1 (5 bases). This CDR3 is 14 amino acids long. Germline CDR1 SGHRS, CDR2 YFSETQ. V was trimmed by 8 bases and J by 1 base, leaving 15 bases between them. The CDR3 protein is CASNGLQGQETQYF. CDR3 sequence (DNA): TGCGCCAGTAACGGTCTGCAGGGCCAAGAGACCCAGTACTTC.

V gene TRBV5-6 combines with J gene TRBJ2-3; 8 bases match TRBD1. Germline V gene lookup returns CDR1 SGHDT and CDR2 YYEEEE. This CDR3 spans 14 amino acids. Unmatched junction bases numbered 3, after V lost 4 bases and J lost 2 bases. The chain's CDR3 is CASSTGGFTDTQYF. The CDR3 DNA is TGTGCCAGCAGCACAGGGGGTTTCACAGATACGCAGTATTTT.

V gene TRBV6-2 or TRBV6-3 combines with J gene TRBJ2-2, with TRBD1 matching 7 bases. V was clipped by 0 bases and J by 5 bases; unmatched bases: 3. Germline V CDR1 and CDR2: MNHEY, SVGEGT. CDR3 size: 15 residues. CDR3 nucleotides: TGTGCCAGCAGTTACTCGACAGGGTGGACCGGGGAGCTGTTTTTT. Encoded protein: CASSYSTGWTGELFF.

This chain uses TRBV7-2 with TRBJ1-2; the match to TRBD1 covers 7 bases. CDR1 and CDR2 from the germline V gene are SGHTA and FQGNSA. V shed 6 bases and J 2 bases; nucleotides not matched to a gene: 12. The CDR3 sequence is 16 residues long. Here the CDR3 DNA reads TGTGCCAGCAGTCTCCAGGGACAGTTGGGAAACTATGGCTACACCTTC. This sequence encodes CASSLQGQLGNYGYTF.

This chain links TRBV12-3 or TRBV12-4 with TRBJ1-1; unclear D gene. Trimming took 3 bases from V and 6 from J, leaving 8 bases between them. This CDR3 has 12 amino acids. CDR3 bases: TGTGCCAGCAGTTTGGCCAGGCCTGAAGCTTTCTTT. Its translation is CASSLARPEAFF.

This clone was counted between two and nine times. CDR3 loop: CASSLVGDRREKLFF. The DNA of the CDR3 is TGTGCCAGCAGCTTAGTAGGGGACAGGAGGGAAAAACTGTTTTTT. The chain has TRBV7-9 and TRBJ1-4, with 8 bases aligning to TRBD1. V lost 1 base, J lost 8 bases, and 6 bases stayed unmatched. This CDR3 region has 15 residues. CDR1 and CDR2 (germline): SEHNR, FQNEAQ (reference sequence).

J is TRBJ1-5 and V is TRBV12-2; the DNA was not compared with TRBD1, the D call given in the table. TRBV12-2 is a recognized pseudogene. This CDR3 region has 15 residues. In nucleotides, the CDR3 is TGTGCAAGTCGCTTACCGCCAGTAAAGAAGCAGCCCCAGCATTTT. Its protein product is CASRLPPVKKQPQHF.

V and J are TRBV19 and TRBJ1-4; D remains ambiguous. Germline V gene data show CDR1 as LNHDA and CDR2 as SQIVND (reference sequence). The CDR3 has 16 residues. The V and J ends lost 5 bases and 0 bases respectively, with 13 bases between them. The CDR3 sequence: CASSGVGATTNEKLFF. CDR3 DNA sequence: TGTGCCAGTAGTGGGGTGGGAGCGACAACTAATGAAAAACTGTTTTTT.

The gene calls are TRBV12-3 or TRBV12-4 and TRBJ1-3; D remains unclear. The CDR3 length is 9 residues. The CDR3, as DNA: TGTAGGAGCGGAAACACCATATATTTT. Encoded protein: CRSGNTIYF.

The chain recombines TRBV27 with TRBJ1-3, with no clear D. CDR1 and CDR2 (germline): MNHEY, SMNVEV (reference sequence). The V and J ends lost 5 bases and 3 bases respectively, with 14 bases between them. This CDR3 comprises 15 residues. The CDR3 reads CASSPLGGGGNTIYF. The CDR3 nucleotides are TGTGCCAGCAGTCCCCTGGGAGGAGGTGGAAACACCATATATTTT.

This clone is a singleton in its sample. The chain employs TRBV5-1 and TRBJ2-7, with TRBD1 matching 8 bases. This CDR3 comprises 14 residues. The germline CDR1 and CDR2 sequences are SGHRS and YFSETQ. The trim removed 5 bases at V and 2 bases at J, leaving 6 bases unmatched. DNA for the CDR3: TGCGCCAGCAGTCAACTACAGGGGGCCTACGAGCAGTACTTC. It is translated as CASSQLQGAYEQYF.

The V call is TRBV2, the J call TRBJ2-5; weak D call: TRBD1 (6 bases). From germline, CDR1 is SNHLY and CDR2 FYNNEI. With 4 bases removed from V and 5 bases from J, the gap between germline ends came to 14 bases. This CDR3 has 14 residues. The CDR3, as DNA: TGTGCCAGCAGTGTCCAGGGGAAGAAGGAGACCCAGTACTTC. This translates into CASSVQGKKETQYF.

The J gene is TRBJ1-3, the V gene TRBV18; 8 nucleotides line up with TRBD1. Trimming took 6 bases from V and 1 from J; bases not matched to a gene: 8. Germline loops: CDR1 KGHSH, CDR2 LQKENI. The CDR3 runs to 16 residues. CDR3 sequence: CASSPIDRGSGNTIYF. In DNA, the CDR3 is TGTGCCAGCTCGCCCATTGACAGGGGATCTGGAAACACCATATATTTT.